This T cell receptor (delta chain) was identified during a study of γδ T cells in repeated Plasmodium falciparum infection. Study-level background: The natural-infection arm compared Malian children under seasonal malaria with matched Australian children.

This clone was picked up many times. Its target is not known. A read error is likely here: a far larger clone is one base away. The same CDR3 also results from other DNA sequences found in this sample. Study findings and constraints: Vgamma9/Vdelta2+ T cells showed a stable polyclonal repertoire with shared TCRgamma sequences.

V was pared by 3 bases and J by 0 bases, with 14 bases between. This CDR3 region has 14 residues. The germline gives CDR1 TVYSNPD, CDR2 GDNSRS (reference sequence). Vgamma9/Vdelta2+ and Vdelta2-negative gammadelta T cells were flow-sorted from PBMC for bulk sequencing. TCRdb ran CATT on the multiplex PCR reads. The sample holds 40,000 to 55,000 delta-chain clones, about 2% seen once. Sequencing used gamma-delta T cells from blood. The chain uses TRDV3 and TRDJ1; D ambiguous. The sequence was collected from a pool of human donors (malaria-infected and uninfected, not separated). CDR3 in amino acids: CAFEPPTYTDKLIF. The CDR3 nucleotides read TGTGCCTTCGAGCCCCCGACATACACCGATAAACTCATCTTT. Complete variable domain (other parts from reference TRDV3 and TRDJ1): CDKVTQSSPDQTVASGSEVVLLCTYDTVYSNPDLFWYRIRPDYSFQFVFYGDNSRSEGADFTQGRFSVKHILTQKAFHLVISPVRTEDSATYYCAFEPPTYTDKLIFGKGTRVTVEP.